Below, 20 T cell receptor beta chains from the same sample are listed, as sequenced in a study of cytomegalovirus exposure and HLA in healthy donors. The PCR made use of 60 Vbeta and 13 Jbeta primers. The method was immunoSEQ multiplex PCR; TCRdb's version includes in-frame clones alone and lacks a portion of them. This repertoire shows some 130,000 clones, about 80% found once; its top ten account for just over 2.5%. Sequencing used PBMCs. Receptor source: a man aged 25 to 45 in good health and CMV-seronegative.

Here the CDR3 reads CASSPGLAEYTDTQYF. CDR3 bases: TGTGCCAGCTCACCGGGGCTAGCGGAATACACAGATACGCAGTATTTT. The gene calls are TRBV18 and TRBJ2-3; 7 bases are shared with TRBD2. V dropped 3 bases and J dropped 2; count of bases not matched to a gene: 8. Germline lookup yields CDR1 KGHSH and CDR2 LQKENI. This CDR3 comprises 16 residues.

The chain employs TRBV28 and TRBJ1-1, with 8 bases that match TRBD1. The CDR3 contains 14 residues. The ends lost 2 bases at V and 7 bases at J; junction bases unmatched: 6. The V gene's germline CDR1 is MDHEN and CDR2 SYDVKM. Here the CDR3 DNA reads TGTGCCAGCAGTTTAGATGGGACAGGTCGTGAAGCTTTCTTT. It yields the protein CASSLDGTGREAFF.

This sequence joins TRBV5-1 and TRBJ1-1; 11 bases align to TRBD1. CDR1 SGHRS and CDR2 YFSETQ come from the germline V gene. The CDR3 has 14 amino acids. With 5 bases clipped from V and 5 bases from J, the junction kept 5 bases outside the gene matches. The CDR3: CASRKGQGGTEAFF. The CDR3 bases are TGCGCCAGCAGAAAGGGACAGGGGGGAACTGAAGCTTTCTTT.

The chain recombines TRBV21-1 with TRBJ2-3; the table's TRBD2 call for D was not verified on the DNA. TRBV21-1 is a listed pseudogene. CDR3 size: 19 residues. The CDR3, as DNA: TGTGCCAGCAGCGGTGGGGGGGGTGGACTAGCGGGAGGGAACCGCCCGCAGTATTTT. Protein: CASSGGGGGLAGGNRPQYF.

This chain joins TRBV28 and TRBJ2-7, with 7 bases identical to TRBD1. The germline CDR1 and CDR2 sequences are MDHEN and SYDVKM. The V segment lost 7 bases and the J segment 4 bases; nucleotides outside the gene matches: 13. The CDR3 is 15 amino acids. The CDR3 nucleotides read TGTGCCAGCAACCCTCCGACAGGGTCCCAATACGAGCAGTACTTC. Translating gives CASNPPTGSQYEQYF.

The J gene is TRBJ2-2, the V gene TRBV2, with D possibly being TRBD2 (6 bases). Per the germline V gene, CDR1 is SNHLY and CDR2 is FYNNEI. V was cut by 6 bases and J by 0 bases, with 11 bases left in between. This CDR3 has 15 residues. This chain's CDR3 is CASRRGSSNTGELFF. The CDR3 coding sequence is TGTGCCAGCAGGCGGGGATCATCGAACACCGGGGAGCTGTTTTTT. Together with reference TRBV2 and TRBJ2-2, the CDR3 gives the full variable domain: EPEVTQTPSHQVTQMGQEVILRCVPISNHLYFYWYRQILGQKVEFLVSFYNNEISEKSEIFDDQFSVERPDGSNFTLKIRSTKLEDSAMYFCASRRGSSNTGELFFGEGSRLTVL.

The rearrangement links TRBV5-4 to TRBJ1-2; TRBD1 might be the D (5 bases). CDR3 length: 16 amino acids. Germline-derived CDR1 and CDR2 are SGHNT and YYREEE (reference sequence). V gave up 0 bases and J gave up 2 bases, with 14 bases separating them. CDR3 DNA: TGTGCCAGCAGCTTGGATAGGGGTCTTACAAACTATGGCTACACCTTC. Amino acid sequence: CASSLDRGLTNYGYTF.

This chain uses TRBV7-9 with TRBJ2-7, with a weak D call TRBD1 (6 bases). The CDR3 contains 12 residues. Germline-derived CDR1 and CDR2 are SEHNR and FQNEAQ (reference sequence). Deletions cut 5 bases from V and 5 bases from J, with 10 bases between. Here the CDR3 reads CASSPTGNEQYF. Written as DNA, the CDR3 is TGTGCCAGCAGCCCCACAGGGAACGAGCAGTACTTC.

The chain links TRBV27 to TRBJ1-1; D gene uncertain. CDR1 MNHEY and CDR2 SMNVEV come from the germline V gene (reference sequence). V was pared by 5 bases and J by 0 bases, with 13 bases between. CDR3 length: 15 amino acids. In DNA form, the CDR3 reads TGTGCCAGCAGTCCAACTTGGAGGATGAACACTGAAGCTTTCTTT. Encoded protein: CASSPTWRMNTEAFF.

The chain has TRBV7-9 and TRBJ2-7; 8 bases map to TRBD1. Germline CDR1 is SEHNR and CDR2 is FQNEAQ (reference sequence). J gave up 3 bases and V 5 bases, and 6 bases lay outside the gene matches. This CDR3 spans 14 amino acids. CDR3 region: CASSGQGSIYEQYF. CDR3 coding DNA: TGTGCCAGCAGCGGACAGGGATCTATCTACGAGCAGTACTTC.

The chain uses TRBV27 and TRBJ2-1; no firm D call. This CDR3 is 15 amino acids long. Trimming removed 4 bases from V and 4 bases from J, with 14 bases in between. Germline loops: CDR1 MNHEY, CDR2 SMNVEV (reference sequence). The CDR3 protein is CASSSYPNPYNEQFF. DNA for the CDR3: TGTGCCAGCAGTTCCTACCCCAACCCTTACAATGAGCAGTTCTTC.

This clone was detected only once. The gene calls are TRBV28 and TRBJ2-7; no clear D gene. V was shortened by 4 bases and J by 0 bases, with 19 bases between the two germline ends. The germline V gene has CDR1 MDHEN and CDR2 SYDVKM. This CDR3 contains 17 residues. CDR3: CASSSTLVRPSSYEQYF. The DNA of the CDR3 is TGTGCCAGCAGTTCAACCCTTGTCAGGCCGAGCTCCTACGAGCAGTACTTC.

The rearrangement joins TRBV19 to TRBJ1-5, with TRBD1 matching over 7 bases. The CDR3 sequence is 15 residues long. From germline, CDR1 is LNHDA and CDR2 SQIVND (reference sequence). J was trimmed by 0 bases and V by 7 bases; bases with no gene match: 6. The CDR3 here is CASKGRGDSNQPQHF. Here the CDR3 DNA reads TGTGCCAGTAAAGGCAGGGGGGATAGCAATCAGCCCCAGCATTTT.

CDR3 region: CASSLQTGFQPQHF. CDR3 DNA: TGTGCCAGCAGCTTACAGACAGGGTTTCAGCCCCAGCATTTT. The chain combines TRBV7-6 with TRBJ1-5; 7 bases map to TRBD1. J gave up 6 bases and V 2 bases, and 4 bases lay outside the gene matches. The CDR3 extends over 14 amino acids. CDR1 SGHVS and CDR2 FNYEAQ come from the germline V gene.

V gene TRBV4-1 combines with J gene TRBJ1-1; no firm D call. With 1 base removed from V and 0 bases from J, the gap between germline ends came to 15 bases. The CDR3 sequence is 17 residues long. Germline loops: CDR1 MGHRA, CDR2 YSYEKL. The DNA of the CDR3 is TGCGCCAGCAGCCAAGGGCCGGCAGCAGGAATGAACACTGAAGCTTTCTTT. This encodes CASSQGPAAGMNTEAFF.

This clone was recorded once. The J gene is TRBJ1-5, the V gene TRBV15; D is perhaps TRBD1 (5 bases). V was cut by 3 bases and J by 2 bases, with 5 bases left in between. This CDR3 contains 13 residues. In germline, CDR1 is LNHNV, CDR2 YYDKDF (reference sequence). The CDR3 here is CATSRGRNQPQHF. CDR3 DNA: TGTGCCACCAGCAGGGGGCGCAATCAGCCCCAGCATTTT.

This CDR3 reads CASSTGTGLQPQHF. In DNA, the CDR3 is TGTGCCAGCAGCACCGGGACAGGGCTGCAGCCCCAGCATTTT. The V and J genes are TRBV9 and TRBJ1-5; TRBD1 agrees at 9 bases. V was clipped by 4 bases and J by 7 bases; unmatched bases: 6. The CDR3 runs to 14 residues. CDR1 is SGDLS and CDR2 is YYNGEE in the germline V gene.

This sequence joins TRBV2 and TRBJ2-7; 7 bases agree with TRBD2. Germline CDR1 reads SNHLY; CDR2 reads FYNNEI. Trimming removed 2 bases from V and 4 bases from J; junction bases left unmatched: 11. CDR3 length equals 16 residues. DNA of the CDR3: TGTGCCAGCAGTGAATCGAGTTCTCTAGCGGATTACGAGCAGTACTTC. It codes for CASSESSSLADYEQYF.

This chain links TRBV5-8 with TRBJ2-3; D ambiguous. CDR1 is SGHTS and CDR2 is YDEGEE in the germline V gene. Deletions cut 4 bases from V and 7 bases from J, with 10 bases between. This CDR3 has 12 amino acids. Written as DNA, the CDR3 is TGTGCCAGCAGCCTACAGCTGAATACGCAGTATTTT. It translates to CASSLQLNTQYF.

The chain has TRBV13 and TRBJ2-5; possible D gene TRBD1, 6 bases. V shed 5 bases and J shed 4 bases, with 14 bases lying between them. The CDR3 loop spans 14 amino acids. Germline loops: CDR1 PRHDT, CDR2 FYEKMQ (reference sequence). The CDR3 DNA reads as TGTGCCAGCAGCGTCGAGGGGGAATTAGAGACCCAGTACTTC. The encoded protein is CASSVEGELETQYF.